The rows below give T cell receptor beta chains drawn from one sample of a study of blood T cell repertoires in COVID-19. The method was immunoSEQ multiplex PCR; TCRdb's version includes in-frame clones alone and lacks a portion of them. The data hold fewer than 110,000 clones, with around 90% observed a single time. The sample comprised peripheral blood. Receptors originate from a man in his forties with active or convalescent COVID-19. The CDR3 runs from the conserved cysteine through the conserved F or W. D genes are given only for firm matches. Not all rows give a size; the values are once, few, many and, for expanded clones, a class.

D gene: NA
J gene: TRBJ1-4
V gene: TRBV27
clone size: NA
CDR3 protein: CASSHTSATNEKLFF
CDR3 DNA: TGTGCCAGCAGTCACACATCCGCAACTAATGAAAAACTGTTTTTT

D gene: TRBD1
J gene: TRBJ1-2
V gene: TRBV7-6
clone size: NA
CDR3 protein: CASSFLTGQGGLGYTF
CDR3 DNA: TGTGCCAGCAGCTTCCTTACGGGACAGGGGGGATTGGGCTACACCTTC

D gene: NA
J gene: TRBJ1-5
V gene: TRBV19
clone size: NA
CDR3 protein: CASSMVAGEHQPQHF
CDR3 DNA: TGTGCCAGTAGTATGGTCGCAGGGGAGCATCAGCCCCAGCATTTT

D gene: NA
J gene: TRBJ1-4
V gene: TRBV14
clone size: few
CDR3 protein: CASSQGGWQEGEKLFF
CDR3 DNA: TGTGCCAGCAGCCAAGGGGGATGGCAGGAGGGTGAAAAACTGTTTTTT

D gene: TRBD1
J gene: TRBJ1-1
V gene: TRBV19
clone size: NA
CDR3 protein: CASSIHGTGVNTEAFF
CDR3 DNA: TGTGCCAGTAGTATACACGGGACAGGGGTAAACACTGAAGCTTTCTTT

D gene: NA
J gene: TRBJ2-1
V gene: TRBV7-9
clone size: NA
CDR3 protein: CASSFRGTANNEQFF
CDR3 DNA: TGTGCCAGCAGCTTCCGCGGGACAGCTAACAATGAGCAGTTCTTC

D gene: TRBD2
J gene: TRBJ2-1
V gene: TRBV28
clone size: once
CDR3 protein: CASSFFPGGNEQFF
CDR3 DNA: TGTGCCAGCAGTTTCTTTCCGGGGGGCAATGAGCAGTTCTTC

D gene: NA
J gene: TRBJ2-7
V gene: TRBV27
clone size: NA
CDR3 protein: CASSLWRPLGGNDEQYF
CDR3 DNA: TGTGCCAGCAGTTTATGGCGTCCCCTCGGGGGTAACGACGAGCAGTACTTC

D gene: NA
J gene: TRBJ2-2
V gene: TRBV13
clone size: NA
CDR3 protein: CASSAGPGTGELFF
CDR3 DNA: TGTGCCAGCAGCGCGGGGCCGGGGACCGGGGAGCTGTTTTTT

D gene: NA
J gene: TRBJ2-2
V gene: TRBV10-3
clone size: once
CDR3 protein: CAIGGSGGSSTGELFF
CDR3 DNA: TGTGCCATCGGGGGCAGCGGCGGGAGTAGCACCGGGGAGCTGTTTTTT

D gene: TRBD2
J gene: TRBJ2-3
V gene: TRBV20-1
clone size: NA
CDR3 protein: CSASSASGSTDTQYF
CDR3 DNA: TGCAGTGCAAGTTCCGCTAGCGGGAGCACAGATACGCAGTATTTT

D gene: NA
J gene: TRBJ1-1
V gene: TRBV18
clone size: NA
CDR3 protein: CASSQTRENTEAFF
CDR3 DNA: TGTGCCAGCTCACAGACCAGGGAGAACACTGAAGCTTTCTTT

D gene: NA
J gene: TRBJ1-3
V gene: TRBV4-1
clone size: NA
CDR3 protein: CASSPRLAGTLTTIYF
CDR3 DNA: TGCGCCAGCAGCCCCCGATTAGCAGGGACTCTGACCACCATATATTTT

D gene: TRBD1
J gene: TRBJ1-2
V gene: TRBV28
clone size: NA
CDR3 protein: CASSPEGAGQGFGYTF
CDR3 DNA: TGTGCCAGCAGTCCTGAGGGAGCGGGACAGGGTTTTGGCTACACCTTC

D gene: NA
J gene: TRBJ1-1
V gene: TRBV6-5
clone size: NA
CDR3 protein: CASTLQGPRNTEAFF
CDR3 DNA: TGTGCCAGCACCCTACAGGGTCCCCGGAACACTGAAGCTTTCTTT

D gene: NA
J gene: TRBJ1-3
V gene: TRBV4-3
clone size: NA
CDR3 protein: CASSQDYGGGNTIYF
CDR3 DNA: TGCGCCAGCAGCCAGGATTACGGGGGTGGAAACACCATATATTTT

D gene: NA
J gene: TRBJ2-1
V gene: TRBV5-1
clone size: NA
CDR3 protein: CASQALAGTYNEQFF
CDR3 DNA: TGCGCCAGCCAGGCCTTGGCGGGCACATACAATGAGCAGTTCTTC

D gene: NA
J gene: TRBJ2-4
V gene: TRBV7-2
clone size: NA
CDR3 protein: CASSLKAGVSALAKNIQYF
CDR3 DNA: TGTGCCAGCAGCTTAAAAGCGGGTGTATCGGCCCTCGCTAAAAACATTCAGTACTTC

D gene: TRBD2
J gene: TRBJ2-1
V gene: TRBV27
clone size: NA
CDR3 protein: CASRPVGTSGYNEQFF
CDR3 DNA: TGTGCCAGCAGGCCGGTGGGGACTAGCGGTTACAATGAGCAGTTCTTC

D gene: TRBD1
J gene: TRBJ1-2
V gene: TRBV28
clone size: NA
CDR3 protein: CASSFGFGTGGFGYTF
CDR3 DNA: TGTGCCAGCAGTTTCGGGTTCGGGACAGGGGGCTTTGGCTACACCTTC

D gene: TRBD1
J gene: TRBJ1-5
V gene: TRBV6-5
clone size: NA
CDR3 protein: CASRGQGEQPQHF
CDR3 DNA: TGTGCCAGCAGAGGACAGGGGGAACAGCCCCAGCATTTT

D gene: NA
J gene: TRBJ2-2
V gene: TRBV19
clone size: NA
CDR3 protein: CASKGRTSTGELFF
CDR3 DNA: TGTGCCAGTAAAGGGCGTACTAGCACCGGGGAGCTGTTTTTT

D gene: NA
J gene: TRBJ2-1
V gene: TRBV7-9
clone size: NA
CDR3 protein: CASNRHPNEQFF
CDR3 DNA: TGTGCCAGCAACCGACACCCCAATGAGCAGTTCTTC

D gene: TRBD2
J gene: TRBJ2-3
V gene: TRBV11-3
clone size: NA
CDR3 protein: CASSSKLTAGRADTQYF
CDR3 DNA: TGTGCCAGCAGCTCTAAACTTACAGCGGGAAGGGCAGATACGCAGTATTTT

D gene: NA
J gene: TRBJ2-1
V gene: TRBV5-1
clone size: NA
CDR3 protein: CASSFNKQEEFF
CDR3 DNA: TGCGCCAGCAGCTTTAACAAGCAGGAGGAGTTCTTC

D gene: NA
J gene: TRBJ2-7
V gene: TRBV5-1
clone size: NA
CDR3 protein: CASSLRQPILHEQYF
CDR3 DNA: TGCGCCAGCAGCTTGAGACAGCCGATTCTCCACGAGCAGTACTTC

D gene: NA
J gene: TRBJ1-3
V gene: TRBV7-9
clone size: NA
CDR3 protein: CASRGDALSGNTIYF
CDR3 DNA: TGTGCCAGCCGGGGGGACGCGCTCTCTGGAAACACCATATATTTT

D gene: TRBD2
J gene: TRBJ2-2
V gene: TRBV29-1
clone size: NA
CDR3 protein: CSVVGLAGGELFF
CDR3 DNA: TGCAGCGTTGTGGGACTAGCGGGCGGGGAGCTGTTTTTT

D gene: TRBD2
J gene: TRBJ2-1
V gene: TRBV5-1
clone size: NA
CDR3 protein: CASSTTSGKWDEQFF
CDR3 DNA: TGCGCCAGCAGCACGACTAGCGGGAAATGGGATGAGCAGTTCTTC

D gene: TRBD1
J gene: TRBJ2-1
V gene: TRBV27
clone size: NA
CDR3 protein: CASTQTGRDNEQFF
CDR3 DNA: TGTGCCAGCACCCAGACAGGGCGTGATAATGAGCAGTTCTTC